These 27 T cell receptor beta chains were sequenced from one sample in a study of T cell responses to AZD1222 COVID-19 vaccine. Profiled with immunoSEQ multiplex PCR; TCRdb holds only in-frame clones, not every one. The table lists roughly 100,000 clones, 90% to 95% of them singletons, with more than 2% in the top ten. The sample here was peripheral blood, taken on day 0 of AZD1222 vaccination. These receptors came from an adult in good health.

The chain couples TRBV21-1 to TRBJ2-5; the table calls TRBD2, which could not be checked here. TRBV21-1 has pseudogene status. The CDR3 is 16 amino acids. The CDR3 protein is CASSATSGWIQETQYF. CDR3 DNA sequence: TGTGCCAGCAGCGCGACTAGCGGTTGGATTCAAGAGACCCAGTACTTC.

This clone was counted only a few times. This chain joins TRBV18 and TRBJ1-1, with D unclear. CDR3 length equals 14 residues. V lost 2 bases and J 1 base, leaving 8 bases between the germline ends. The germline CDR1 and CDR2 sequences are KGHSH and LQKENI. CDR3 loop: CASSPDGWNTEAFF. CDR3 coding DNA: TGTGCCAGCTCACCAGACGGGTGGAACACTGAAGCTTTCTTT.

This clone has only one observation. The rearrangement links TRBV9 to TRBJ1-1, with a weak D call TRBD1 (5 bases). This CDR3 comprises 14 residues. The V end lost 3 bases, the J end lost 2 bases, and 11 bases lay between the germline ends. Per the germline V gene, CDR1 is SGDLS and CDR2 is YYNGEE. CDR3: CASSATGTNTEAFF. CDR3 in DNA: TGTGCCAGCAGCGCTACAGGCACAAACACTGAAGCTTTCTTT.

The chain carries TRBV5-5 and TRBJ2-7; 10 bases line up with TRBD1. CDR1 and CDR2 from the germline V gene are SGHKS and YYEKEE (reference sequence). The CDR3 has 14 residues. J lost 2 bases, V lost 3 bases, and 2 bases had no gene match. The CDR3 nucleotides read TGTGCCAGCAGCTGGGACAGGGGTACCTACGAGCAGTACTTC. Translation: CASSWDRGTYEQYF.

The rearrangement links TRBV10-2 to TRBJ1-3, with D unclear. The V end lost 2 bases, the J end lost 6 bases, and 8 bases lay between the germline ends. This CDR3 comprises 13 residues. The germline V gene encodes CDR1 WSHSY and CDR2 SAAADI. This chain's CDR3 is CASSERRANTIYF. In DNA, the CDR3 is TGCGCCAGCAGTGAGAGGAGGGCAAACACCATATATTTT.

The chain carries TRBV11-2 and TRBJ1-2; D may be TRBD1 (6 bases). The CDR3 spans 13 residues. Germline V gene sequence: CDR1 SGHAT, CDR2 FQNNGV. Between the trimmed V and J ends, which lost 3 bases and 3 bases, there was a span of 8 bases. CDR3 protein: CASSFRGYYGYTF. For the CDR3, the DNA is TGTGCCAGCAGCTTCAGGGGATACTATGGCTACACCTTC.

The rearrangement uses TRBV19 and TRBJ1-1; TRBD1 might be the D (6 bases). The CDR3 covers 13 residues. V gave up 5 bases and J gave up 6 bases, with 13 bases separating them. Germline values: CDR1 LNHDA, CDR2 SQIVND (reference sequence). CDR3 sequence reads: CASSPNRVPEAFF. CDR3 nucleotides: TGTGCCAGTAGTCCAAACAGGGTTCCTGAAGCTTTCTTT.

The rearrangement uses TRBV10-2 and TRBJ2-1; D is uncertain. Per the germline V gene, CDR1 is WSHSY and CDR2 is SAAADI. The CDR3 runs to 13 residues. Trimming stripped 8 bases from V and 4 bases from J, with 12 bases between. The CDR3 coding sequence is TGCGCCAGCGATAATGTAGGGTACAATGAGCAGTTCTTC. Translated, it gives CASDNVGYNEQFF.

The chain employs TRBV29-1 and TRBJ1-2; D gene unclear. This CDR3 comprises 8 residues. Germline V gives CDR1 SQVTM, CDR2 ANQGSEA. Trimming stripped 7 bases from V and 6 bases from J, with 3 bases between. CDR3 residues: CSGNGYTF. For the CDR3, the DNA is TGCAGCGGAAATGGCTACACCTTC.

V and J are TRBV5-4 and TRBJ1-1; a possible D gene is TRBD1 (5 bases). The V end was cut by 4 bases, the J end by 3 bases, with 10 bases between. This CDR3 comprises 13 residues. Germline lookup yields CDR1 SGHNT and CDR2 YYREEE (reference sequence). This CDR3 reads CASSTDSYTEAFF. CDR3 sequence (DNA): TGTGCCAGCAGCACCGACAGTTACACTGAAGCTTTCTTT.

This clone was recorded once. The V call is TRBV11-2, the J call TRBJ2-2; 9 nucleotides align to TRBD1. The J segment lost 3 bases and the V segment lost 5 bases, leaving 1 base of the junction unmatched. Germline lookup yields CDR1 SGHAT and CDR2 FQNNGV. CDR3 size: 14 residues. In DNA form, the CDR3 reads TGTGCCAGCAGCCGGACAGGGGACACCGGGGAGCTGTTTTTT. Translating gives CASSRTGDTGELFF. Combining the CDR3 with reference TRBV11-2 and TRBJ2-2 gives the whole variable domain EAGVAQSPRYKIIEKRQSVAFWCNPISGHATLYWYQQILGQGPKLLIQFQNNGVVDDSQLPKDRFSAERLKGVDSTLKIQPAKLEDSAVYLCASSRTGDTGELFFGEGSRLTVL.

The CDR3 sequence is CASSLSAGVPQETQYF. The CDR3 nucleotides are TGTGCCAGCAGTTTATCAGCGGGGGTACCTCAAGAGACCCAGTACTTC. The chain uses TRBV27 and TRBJ2-5, with TRBD2 matching over 8 bases. V was pared by 0 bases and J by 2 bases, with 5 bases of the junction left unmatched. The CDR3 runs to 16 residues. From germline, CDR1 is MNHEY and CDR2 SMNVEV (reference sequence).

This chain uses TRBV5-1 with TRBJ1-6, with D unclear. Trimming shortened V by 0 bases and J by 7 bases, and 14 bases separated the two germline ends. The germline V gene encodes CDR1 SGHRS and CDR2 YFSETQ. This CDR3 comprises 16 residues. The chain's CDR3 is CASSLAGRGGNSPLHF. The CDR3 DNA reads TGCGCCAGCAGCTTGGCTGGCCGCGGAGGCAATTCACCCCTCCACTTT.

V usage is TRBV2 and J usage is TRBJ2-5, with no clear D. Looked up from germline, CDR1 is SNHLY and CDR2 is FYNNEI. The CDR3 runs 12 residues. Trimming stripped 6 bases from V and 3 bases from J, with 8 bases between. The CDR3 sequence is CASRPIEETQYF. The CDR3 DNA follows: TGTGCCAGCAGACCCATTGAAGAGACCCAGTACTTC.

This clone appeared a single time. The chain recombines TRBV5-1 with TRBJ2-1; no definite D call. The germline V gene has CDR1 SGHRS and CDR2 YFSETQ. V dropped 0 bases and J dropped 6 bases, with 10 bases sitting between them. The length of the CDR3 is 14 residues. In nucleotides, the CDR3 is TGCGCCAGCAGCTTGGTCCCGGGTTCCAATGAGCAGTTCTTC. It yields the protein CASSLVPGSNEQFF.

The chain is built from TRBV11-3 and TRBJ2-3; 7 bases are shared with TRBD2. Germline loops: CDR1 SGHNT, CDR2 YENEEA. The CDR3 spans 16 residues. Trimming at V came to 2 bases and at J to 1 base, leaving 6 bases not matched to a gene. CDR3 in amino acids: CASSLILAGGTDTQYF. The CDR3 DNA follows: TGTGCCAGCAGCTTAATTTTGGCGGGGGGCACAGATACGCAGTATTTT.

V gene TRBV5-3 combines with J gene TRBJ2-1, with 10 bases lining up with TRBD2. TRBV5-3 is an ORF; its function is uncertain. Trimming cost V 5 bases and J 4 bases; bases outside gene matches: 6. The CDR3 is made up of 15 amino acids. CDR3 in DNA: TGTGCCAGAAGATTTGGACTAGCGGAGTACAATGAGCAGTTCTTC. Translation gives CARRFGLAEYNEQFF.

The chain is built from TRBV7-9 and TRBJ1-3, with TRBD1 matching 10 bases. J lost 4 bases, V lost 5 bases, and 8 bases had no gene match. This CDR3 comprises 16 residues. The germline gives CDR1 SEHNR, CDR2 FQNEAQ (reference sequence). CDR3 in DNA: TGTGCCAGCAGCGCAATGACAGGGGGCATAGGAAACACCATATATTTT. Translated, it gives CASSAMTGGIGNTIYF.

For the CDR3, the DNA is TGTGCCAGTAGTATATACCGGGACAGTTACAATGAGCAGTTCTTC. Protein: CASSIYRDSYNEQFF. The chain joins TRBV19 to TRBJ2-1, with 7 nucleotides matching TRBD1. V was clipped by 2 bases and J by 4 bases; unmatched bases: 5. CDR3 length: 15 amino acids. CDR1 is LNHDA, CDR2 SQIVND, per germline (reference sequence).

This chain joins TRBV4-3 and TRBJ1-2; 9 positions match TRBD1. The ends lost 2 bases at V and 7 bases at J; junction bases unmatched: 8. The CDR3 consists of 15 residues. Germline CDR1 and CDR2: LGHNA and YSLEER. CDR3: CASSQFYGTGFGYTF. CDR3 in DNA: TGCGCCAGCAGCCAATTCTACGGGACAGGGTTTGGCTACACCTTC.

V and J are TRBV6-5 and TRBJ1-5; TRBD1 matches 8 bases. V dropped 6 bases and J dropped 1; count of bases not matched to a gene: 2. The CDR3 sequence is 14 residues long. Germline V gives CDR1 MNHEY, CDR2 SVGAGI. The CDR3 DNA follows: TGTGCCAGCAGATACAGGGGGAGCAATCAGCCCCAGCATTTT. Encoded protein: CASRYRGSNQPQHF.

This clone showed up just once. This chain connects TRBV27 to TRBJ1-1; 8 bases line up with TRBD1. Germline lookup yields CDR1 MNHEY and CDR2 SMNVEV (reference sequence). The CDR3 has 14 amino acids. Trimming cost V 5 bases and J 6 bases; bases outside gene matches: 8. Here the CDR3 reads CASSGQGEAAEAFF. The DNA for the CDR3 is TGTGCCAGCAGTGGACAGGGAGAAGCGGCTGAAGCTTTCTTT.

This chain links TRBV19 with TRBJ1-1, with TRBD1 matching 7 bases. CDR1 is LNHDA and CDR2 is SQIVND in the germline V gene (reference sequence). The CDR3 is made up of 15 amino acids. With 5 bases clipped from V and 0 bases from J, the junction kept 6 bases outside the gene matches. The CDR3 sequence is CASSSTGTVNTEAFF. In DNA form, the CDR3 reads TGTGCCAGTAGTTCTACCGGGACAGTGAACACTGAAGCTTTCTTT.

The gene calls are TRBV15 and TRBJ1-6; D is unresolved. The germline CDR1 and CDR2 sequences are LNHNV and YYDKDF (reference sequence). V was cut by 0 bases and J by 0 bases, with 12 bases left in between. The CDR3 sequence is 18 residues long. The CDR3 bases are TGTGCCACCAGCAGAGATAAAATCTCCATCTCCTATAATTCACCCCTCCACTTT. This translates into CATSRDKISISYNSPLHF.

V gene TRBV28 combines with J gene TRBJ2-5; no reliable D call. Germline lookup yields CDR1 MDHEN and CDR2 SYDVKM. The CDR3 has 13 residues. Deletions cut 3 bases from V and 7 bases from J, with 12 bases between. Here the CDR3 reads CASSLSRTGTQYF. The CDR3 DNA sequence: TGTGCCAGCAGTTTGTCCCGAACGGGGACCCAGTACTTC.

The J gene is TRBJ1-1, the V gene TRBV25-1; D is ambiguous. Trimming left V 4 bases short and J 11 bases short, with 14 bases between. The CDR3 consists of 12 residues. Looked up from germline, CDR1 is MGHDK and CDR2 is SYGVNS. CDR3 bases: TGTGCCAGCAGTGGTCCTCAAGAACGGGCTTTCTTT. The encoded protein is CASSGPQERAFF.

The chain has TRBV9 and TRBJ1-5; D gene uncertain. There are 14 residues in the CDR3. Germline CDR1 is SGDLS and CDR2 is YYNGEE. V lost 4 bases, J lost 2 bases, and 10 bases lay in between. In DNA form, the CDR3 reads TGTGCCAGCAGCTCCGGCGGGGGCAATCAGCCCCAGCATTTT. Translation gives CASSSGGGNQPQHF.